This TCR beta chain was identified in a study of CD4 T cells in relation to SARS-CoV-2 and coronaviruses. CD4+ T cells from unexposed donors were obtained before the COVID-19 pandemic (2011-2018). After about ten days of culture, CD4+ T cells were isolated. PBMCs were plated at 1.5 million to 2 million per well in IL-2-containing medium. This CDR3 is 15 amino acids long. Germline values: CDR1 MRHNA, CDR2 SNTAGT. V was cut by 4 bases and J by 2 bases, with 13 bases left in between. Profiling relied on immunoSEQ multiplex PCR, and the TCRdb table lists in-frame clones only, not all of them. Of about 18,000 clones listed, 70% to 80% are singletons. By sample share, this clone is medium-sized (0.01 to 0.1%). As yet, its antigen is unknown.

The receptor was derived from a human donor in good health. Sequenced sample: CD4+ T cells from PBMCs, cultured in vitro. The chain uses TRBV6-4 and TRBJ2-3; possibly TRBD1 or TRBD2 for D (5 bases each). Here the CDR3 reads CASSAGTRSTDTQYF. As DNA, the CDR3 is TGTGCCAGCAGTGCCGGGACCCGCTCCACAGATACGCAGTATTTT.